Here is one T cell receptor beta chain with its context. Its antigen target is currently unknown. Per-base qualities were not stored, and no clone one base away is much larger. Enrolling through a virtual design, the prospective study's participants ranged in age from roughly 18 to 90 years and lived across 24 United States geographic areas. To assign participants to cohorts, the prospective study relied on clinical history that participants themselves reported in a screening survey and a study questionnaire. Mobile phlebotomists in the prospective study collected whole blood, serum and a nasopharyngeal or oropharyngeal swab from every participant. Additional blood draws and questionnaires over an approximately 2-month period could optionally be provided by prospective study participants. Prospective study blood samples were shipped either frozen or at room temperature before DNA extraction. The sample is drawn from a study of blood T cell repertoires in COVID-19 (dated by TCRdb to 2018 to 2020). In the study overall: Samples from collaborators originated in the United States, Italy and Spain and spanned both the acute and convalescent phases of COVID-19. The repertoires were released in a freely available public database intended as a resource for research on the immune response to SARS-CoV-2. Samples came from the ongoing ImmuneRACE study (first 160 participants) plus 1,254 subjects from 6 global collaborators. Where available, HLA class I and class II types were obtained from metadata supplied by the sample provider rather than from assay-based typing. The prospective study material was composed of cDNA or gDNA derived from T cells, B-cell-depleted T cells, or PBMCs. Deeply sampled blood TCRbeta repertoires from subjects exposed to, actively infected with, or recovered from COVID-19 were included in the dataset. A de-identified subject ID, COVID-19 status, age in years and sex were almost always included in the sample metadata. Overall study results and their limits: Clinical and demographic metadata were provided uncurated, with the amount varying by source and participant.

The immunoSEQ Assay, a bias-controlled multiplex PCR, was used to amplify TCRbeta CDR3 regions from genomic DNA. As for how the authors treated the data: Within the assay, amplification of reference gene primers was used to estimate how many nucleated cells each sample contained. Sequence reads were collapsed and filtered to measure the absolute abundance of every unique TCRbeta CDR3 rearrangement. For each sample, productive Simpson clonality was calculated as the square root of Simpson's diversity index across productive rearrangements. Imported from immuneACCESS, the table was reduced by TCRdb to in-frame sequences with V and J called. These copies leave out some clones; in studies compared against another copy, an unresolved V gene accounts for under half, and the cause of the remainder is not known. From that table come the V and J calls and clone size; the DNA was used to work out D and trimming. Recorded for this sample are fewer than 200,000 clones; around 85% of them occurred a single time. Together, the top ten hold around 5.3% of the sample.

The material sequenced was PBMCs or T cells enriched from blood (not recorded which). This TCR was sampled from a woman in her thirties or forties with acute COVID-19.

The DNA is TGCGCCAGCAGCCAGGCGGACAGTTCCTCCTACGAGCAGTACTTC. Its translation reads: CASSQADSSSYEQYF. The chain is assembled from TRBV4-1 and TRBJ2-7; D gene: possibly TRBD1, on 6 matching bases. Including the terminal cysteine and phenylalanine, the CDR3 comprises 15 residues. The DNA shown is the 45-base CDR3, in frame from base 1. V is cut by 3 bases and J by 0 bases, and the space between the germline ends is 12 bases. Reading the germline V gene gives CDR1 MGHRA and CDR2 YSYEKL.